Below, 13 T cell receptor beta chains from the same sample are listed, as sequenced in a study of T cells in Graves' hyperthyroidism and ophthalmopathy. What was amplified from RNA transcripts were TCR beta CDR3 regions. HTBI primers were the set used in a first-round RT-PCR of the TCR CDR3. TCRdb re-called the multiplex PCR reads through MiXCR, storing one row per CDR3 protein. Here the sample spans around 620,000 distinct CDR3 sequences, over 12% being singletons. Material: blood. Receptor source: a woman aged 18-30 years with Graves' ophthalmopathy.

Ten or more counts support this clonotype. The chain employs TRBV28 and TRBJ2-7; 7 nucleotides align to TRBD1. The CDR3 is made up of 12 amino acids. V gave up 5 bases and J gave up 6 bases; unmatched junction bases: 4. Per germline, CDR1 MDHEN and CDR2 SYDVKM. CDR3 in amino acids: CASSQDRAEQYF. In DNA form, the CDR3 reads TGTGCCAGCAGTCAAGACAGGGCCGAGCAGTACTTC.

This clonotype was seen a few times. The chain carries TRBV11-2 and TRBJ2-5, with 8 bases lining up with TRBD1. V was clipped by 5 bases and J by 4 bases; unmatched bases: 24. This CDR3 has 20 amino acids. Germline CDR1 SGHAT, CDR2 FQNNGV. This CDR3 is CASSQDRGGTGARLLETQYF. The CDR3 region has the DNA TGTGCCAGCAGCCAAGATAGGGGCGGGACAGGCGCTCGATTATTAGAGACCCAGTACTTC.

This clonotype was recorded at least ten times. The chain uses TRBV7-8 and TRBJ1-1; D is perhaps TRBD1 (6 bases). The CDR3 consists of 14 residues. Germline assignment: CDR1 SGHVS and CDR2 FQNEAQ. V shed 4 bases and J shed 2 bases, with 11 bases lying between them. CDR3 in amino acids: CASSWGGGNTEAFF. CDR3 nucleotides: TGTGCCAGCAGCTGGGGGGGCGGAAACACTGAAGCTTTCTTT. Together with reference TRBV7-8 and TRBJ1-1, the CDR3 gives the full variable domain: GAGVSQSPRYKVAKRGQDVALRCDPISGHVSLFWYQQALGQGPEFLTYFQNEAQLDKSGLPSDRFFAERPEGSVSTLKIQRTQQEDSAVYLCASSWGGGNTEAFFGQGTRLTVV.

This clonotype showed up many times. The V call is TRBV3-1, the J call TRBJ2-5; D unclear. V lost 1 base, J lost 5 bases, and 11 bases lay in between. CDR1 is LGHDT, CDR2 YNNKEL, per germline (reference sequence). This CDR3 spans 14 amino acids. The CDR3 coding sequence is TGTGCCAGCAGCCAAGGTTTGGGCACGGAGACCCAGTACTTC. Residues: CASSQGLGTETQYF.

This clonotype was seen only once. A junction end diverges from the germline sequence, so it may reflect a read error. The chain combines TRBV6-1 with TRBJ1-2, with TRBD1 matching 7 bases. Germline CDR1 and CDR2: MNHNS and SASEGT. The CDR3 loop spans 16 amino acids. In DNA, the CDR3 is TGTGCCGGCAGCAACCTTACAGGGGAAATCTTTTATGGCTACACCTTC. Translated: CAGSNLTGEIFYGYTF.

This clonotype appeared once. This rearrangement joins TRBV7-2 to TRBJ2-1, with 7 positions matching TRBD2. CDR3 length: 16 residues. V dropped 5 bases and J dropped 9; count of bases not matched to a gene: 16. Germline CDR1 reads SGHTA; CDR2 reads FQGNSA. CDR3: CASSGTSVGGRSEQFF. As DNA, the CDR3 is TGTGCCAGCAGCGGTACTAGCGTGGGGGGAAGGAGTGAGCAGTTCTTC.

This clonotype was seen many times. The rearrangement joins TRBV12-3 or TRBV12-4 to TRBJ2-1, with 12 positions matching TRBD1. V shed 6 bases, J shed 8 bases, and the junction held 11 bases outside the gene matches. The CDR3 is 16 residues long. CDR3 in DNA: TGTGCCAGCAGCAGTACCTCCGGGACAGGGGGCCATGAGCAGTTCTTC. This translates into CASSSTSGTGGHEQFF.

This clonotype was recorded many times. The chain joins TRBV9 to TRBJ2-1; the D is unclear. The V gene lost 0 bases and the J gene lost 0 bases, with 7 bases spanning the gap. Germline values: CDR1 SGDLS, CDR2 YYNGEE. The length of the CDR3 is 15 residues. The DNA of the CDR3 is TGTGCCAGCAGCGTAGTGGCAGTCTCCTACAATGAGCAGTTCTTC. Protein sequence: CASSVVAVSYNEQFF. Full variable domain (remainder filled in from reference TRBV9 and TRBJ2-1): DSGVTQTPKHLITATGQRVTLRCSPRSGDLSVYWYQQSLDQGLQFLIQYYNGEERAKGNILERFSAQQFPDLHSELNLSSLELGDSALYFCASSVVAVSYNEQFFGPGTRLTVL.

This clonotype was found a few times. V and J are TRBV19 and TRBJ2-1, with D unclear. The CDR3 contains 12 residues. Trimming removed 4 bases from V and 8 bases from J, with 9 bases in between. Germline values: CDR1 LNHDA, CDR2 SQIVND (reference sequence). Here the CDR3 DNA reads TGTGCCAGTAGTAAGAAAGAGGATGAGCAGTTCTTC. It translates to CASSKKEDEQFF.

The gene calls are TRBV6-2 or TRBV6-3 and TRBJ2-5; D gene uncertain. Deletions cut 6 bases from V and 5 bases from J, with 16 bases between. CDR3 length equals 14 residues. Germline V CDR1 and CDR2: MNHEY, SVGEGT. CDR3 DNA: TGTGCCAGCAGCTACCCCCGGCAAGGGGAGACCCAGTACTTC. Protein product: CASSYPRQGETQYF.

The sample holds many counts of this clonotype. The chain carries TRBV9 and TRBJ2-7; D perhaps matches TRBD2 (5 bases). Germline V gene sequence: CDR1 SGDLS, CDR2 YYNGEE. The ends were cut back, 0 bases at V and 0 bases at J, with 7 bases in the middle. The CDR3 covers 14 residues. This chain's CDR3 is CASSVASNSYEQYF. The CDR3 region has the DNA TGTGCCAGCAGCGTAGCTAGCAACTCCTACGAGCAGTACTTC.

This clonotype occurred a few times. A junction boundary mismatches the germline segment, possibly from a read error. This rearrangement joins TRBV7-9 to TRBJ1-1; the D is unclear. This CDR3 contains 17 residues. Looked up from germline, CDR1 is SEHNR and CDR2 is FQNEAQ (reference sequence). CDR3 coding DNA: TGTGTCAGCAGCCTAACCCCCTCCTCTTTACCGAACACTGAAGCTTTCTTT. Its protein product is CVSSLTPSSLPNTEAFF.

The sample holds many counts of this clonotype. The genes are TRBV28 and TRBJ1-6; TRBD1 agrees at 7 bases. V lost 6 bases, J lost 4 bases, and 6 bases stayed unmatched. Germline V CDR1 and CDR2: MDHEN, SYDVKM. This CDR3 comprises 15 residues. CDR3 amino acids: CASSLAGQYNSPLHF. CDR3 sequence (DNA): TGTGCCAGCAGCCTTGCGGGACAGTATAATTCACCCCTCCACTTT.